Listed below are T cell receptor beta chains from one sample, sequenced in a study of blood T cell repertoires in COVID-19. The data were produced by immunoSEQ multiplex PCR, yet TCRdb's version contains in-frame clones alone and is incomplete. The profile covers about 190,000 clones, with about nine tenths appearing a single time and around 1.1% taken by the ten largest. Material: peripheral blood. All receptors derive from a man under 40 with acute or convalescent COVID-19. CDR3s include the opening cysteine and the closing phenylalanine or tryptophan. The D gene is left open where the match is weak. Expanded clones are given a class, and other clones once, few, many or no size at all.

cdr3_aa: CASTPGNQETQYF
cdr3_nt: TGTGCCAGCACCCCGGGGAATCAAGAGACCCAGTACTTC
j_call: TRBJ2-5
clone_size: -
d_call: -
v_call: TRBV6-5

cdr3_aa: CASSLGLAGEVEQFF
cdr3_nt: TGTGCCAGCAGCTTGGGGCTAGCGGGAGAGGTTGAGCAGTTCTTC
j_call: TRBJ2-1
clone_size: -
d_call: TRBD2
v_call: TRBV7-9

cdr3_aa: CASTLAKNIQYF
cdr3_nt: TGTGCCAGCACACTAGCCAAAAACATTCAGTACTTC
j_call: TRBJ2-4
clone_size: -
d_call: -
v_call: TRBV2

cdr3_aa: CASRSRAGDYEQYF
cdr3_nt: TGCGCCAGCAGGAGCCGAGCGGGAGACTACGAGCAGTACTTC
j_call: TRBJ2-7
clone_size: once
d_call: TRBD2
v_call: TRBV5-1

cdr3_aa: CASNQAGGLTDTQYF
cdr3_nt: TGTGCCAGCAATCAAGCGGGGGGACTCACAGATACGCAGTATTTT
j_call: TRBJ2-3
clone_size: few
d_call: TRBD2
v_call: TRBV28

cdr3_aa: CASSLRQGNQPQHF
cdr3_nt: TGTGCCAGCAGTTTAAGGCAGGGCAATCAGCCCCAGCATTTT
j_call: TRBJ1-5
clone_size: once
d_call: -
v_call: TRBV27

cdr3_aa: CASSARQGVTGELFF
cdr3_nt: TGTGCCAGCAGCGCCCGGCAGGGGGTGACCGGGGAGCTGTTTTTT
j_call: TRBJ2-2
clone_size: -
d_call: TRBD1
v_call: TRBV9

cdr3_aa: CASSETGYGYTF
cdr3_nt: TGTGCCAGCAGTGAAACAGGCTATGGCTACACCTTC
j_call: TRBJ1-2
clone_size: few
d_call: -
v_call: TRBV6-1

cdr3_aa: CASSAYSGTQTFISGELFF
cdr3_nt: TGTGCCAGCAGCGCCTACTCCGGGACACAGACCTTTATTTCCGGGGAGCTGTTTTTT
j_call: TRBJ2-2
clone_size: -
d_call: -
v_call: TRBV9

cdr3_aa: CASSQGRSSYNEQFF
cdr3_nt: TGTGCCAGCAGCCAAGGTCGTAGCTCCTACAATGAGCAGTTCTTC
j_call: TRBJ2-1
clone_size: -
d_call: -
v_call: TRBV3-1/TRBV3-2

cdr3_aa: CASSLALGGGPYNEQFF
cdr3_nt: TGTGCCAGCAGCTTAGCGCTTGGGGGAGGCCCCTACAATGAGCAGTTCTTC
j_call: TRBJ2-1
clone_size: -
d_call: -
v_call: TRBV7-9

cdr3_aa: CASSTLQGGEAFF
cdr3_nt: TGTGCCAGCAGCACATTACAGGGGGGCGAAGCTTTCTTT
j_call: TRBJ1-1
clone_size: once
d_call: TRBD1
v_call: TRBV5-4

cdr3_aa: CATYSRTYEQYF
cdr3_nt: TGTGCCACCTACTCAAGAACCTACGAGCAGTACTTC
j_call: TRBJ2-7
clone_size: -
d_call: -
v_call: TRBV6-5